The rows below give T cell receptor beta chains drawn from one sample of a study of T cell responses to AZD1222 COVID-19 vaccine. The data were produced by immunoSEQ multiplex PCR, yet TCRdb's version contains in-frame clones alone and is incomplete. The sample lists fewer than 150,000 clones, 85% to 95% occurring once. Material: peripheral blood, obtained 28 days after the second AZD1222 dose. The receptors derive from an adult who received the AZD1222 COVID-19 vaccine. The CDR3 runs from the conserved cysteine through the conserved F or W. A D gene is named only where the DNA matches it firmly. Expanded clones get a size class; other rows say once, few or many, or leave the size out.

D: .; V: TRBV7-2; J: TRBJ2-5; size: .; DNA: TGTGCCAGCAGTTACGACAGGAACCAAGAGACCCAGTACTTC; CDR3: CASSYDRNQETQYF
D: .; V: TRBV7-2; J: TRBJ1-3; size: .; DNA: TGTGCCAGCAGATACCAGGGGCTTCCTGGAAACACCATATATTTT; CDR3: CASRYQGLPGNTIYF
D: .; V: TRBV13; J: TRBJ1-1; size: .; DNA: TGTGCCAGCAGCTTATTAAGGATGAACACTGAAGCTTTCTTT; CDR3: CASSLLRMNTEAFF
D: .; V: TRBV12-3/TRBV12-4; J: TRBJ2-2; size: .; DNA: TGTGCCAGCCTACTGGGGGAGGGGGAGCTGTTTTTT; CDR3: CASLLGEGELFF
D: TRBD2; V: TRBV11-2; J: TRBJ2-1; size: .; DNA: TGTGCCAGCAGCTTACAGACTAGCGGGGGGGCAAATGAGCAGTTCTTC; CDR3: CASSLQTSGGANEQFF
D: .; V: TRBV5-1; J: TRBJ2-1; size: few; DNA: TGCGCCAGCAGCTTGGGGCCCACAGGGCCCCTGATAAATGAGCAGTTCTTC; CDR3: CASSLGPTGPLINEQFF
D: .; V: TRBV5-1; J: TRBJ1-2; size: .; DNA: TGCGCCAGCACGCGAGCTGGCGATGGCTACACCTTC; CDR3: CASTRAGDGYTF
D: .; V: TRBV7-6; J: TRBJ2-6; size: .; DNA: TGTGCCAGCAGCGAGGCCCCGATAGCGGACTCTGGGGCCAACGTCCTGACTTTC; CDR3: CASSEAPIADSGANVLTF
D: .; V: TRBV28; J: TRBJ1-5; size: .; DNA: TGTGCCAGCAGTTTTAACTCAGGGGCAGTGGATCAGCCCCAGCATTTT; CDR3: CASSFNSGAVDQPQHF
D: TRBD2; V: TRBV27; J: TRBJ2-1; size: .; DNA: TGTGCCATCTCTAGCGGGTTTAGGAATGAGCAGTTCTTC; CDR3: CAISSGFRNEQFF
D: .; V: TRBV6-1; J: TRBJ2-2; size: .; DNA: TGTGCCAGCAGTGAACCCTACACCGGGGAGCTGTTTTTT; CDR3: CASSEPYTGELFF
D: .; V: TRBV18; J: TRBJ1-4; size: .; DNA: TGTGCCAGCTCACTCCAGGCATCTAATGAAAAACTGTTTTTT; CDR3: CASSLQASNEKLFF
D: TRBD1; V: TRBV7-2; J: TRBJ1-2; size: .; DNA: TGTGCCAGCAGCTACTCGGGACAGGGTATTCGGAATGGCTACACCTTC; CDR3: CASSYSGQGIRNGYTF
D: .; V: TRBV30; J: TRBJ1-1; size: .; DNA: TGTGCCTGGACCCGGGGGGGCGCGGGTTGGACTGAAGCTTTCTTT; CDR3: CAWTRGGAGWTEAFF
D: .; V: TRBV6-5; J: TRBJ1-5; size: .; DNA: TGTGCCAGCAGTTCCCGACAGCATCAGCCCCAGCATTTT; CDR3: CASSSRQHQPQHF
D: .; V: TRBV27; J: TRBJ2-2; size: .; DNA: TGTGCCAGCAGTTTATGGGGGTCCGGGGAGCTGTTTTTT; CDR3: CASSLWGSGELFF
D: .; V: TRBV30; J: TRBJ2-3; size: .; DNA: TGTGCCTGGAATTGGCTCACAGATACGCAGTATTTT; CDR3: CAWNWLTDTQYF
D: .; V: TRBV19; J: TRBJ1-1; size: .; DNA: TGTGCCAGTAGCGCCCGGCGCGGGGGGAACACTGAAGCTTTCTTT; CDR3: CASSARRGGNTEAFF
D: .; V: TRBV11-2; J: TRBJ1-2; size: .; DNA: TGTGCCAGCAGCCCCGACTCCATTGCTAACTATGGCTACACCTTC; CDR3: CASSPDSIANYGYTF
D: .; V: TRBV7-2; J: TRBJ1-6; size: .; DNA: TGTGCCAGCAGCTTAGATGGGCCACCCCTCCACTTT; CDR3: CASSLDGPPLHF
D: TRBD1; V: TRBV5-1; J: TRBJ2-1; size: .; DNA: TGCGCCAGCAGCTTTACCGGGACAGGGACCGATGAGCAGTTCTTC; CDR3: CASSFTGTGTDEQFF
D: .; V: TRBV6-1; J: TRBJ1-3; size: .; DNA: TGTGCCAGCAGTGAAAAGGGGACTGGAAACACCATATATTTT; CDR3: CASSEKGTGNTIYF
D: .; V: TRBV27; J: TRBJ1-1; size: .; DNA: TGTGCCAGCTGCGGGGGTTTCGGAAACACTGAAGCTTTCTTT; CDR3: CASCGGFGNTEAFF
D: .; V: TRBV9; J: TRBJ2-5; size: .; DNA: TGTGCCAGCAGCGTCACCGGGGCCCCCAAGACCCAGTACTTC; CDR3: CASSVTGAPKTQYF
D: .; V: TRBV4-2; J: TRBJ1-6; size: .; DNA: TGTGCCAGCAGCCCTGACCGTTATAATTCACCCCTCCACTTT; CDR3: CASSPDRYNSPLHF
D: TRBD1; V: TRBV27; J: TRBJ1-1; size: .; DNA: TGTGCCAGCAGTTCGACAGGGGGCACTGAAGCTTTCTTT; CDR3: CASSSTGGTEAFF
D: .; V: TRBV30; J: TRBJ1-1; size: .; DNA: TGTGCCTGGAGCCCGGGGGGGAGTGAAGCTTTCTTT; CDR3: CAWSPGGSEAFF
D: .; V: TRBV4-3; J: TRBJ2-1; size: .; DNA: TGCGCCAGCAGCCAAGAAAGTACAGGGTCCTACAATGAGCAGTTCTTC; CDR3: CASSQESTGSYNEQFF
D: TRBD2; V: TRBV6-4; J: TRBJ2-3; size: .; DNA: TGTGCCAGCAGTGTGGCTAGCGGGGGGGCAACAGATACGCAGTATTTT; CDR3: CASSVASGGATDTQYF
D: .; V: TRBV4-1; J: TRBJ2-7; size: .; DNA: TGCGCCAGCAGCCAAGATCCCAGGAATCTCTACGAGCAGTACTTC; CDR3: CASSQDPRNLYEQYF
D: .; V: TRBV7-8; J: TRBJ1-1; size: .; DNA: TGTGCCAGCAGCTTAGGTCTACGGGAGAAAGCTTTCTTT; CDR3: CASSLGLREKAFF
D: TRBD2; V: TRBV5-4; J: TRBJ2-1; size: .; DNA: TGTGCCAGCAGCCCCGGTGTTGGAGCGGGAGCCCATGAGCAGTTCTTC; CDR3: CASSPGVGAGAHEQFF
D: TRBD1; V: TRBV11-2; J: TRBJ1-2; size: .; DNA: TGTGCCAGCAGCTTGGTACCAGGGGGCCGCGGCTACACCTTC; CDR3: CASSLVPGGRGYTF
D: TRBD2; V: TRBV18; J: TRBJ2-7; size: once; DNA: TGTGCCAGCTCACCAGGTCCGGGAGGGAACGAGCAGTACTTC; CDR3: CASSPGPGGNEQYF
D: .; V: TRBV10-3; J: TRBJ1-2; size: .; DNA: TGTGCCATCAGTGGAACAGGGAACCATGGCTACACCTTC; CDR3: CAISGTGNHGYTF
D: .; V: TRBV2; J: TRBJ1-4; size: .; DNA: TGTGCCAGCAGTGAATTGGCAGGGCAACATAATGAAAAACTGTTTTTT; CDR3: CASSELAGQHNEKLFF